A single sample is the source of the 11 T cell receptor beta chains below, sequenced in a study of beta chain features in type 1 diabetes. Of the isolated RNA, all was reverse transcribed, and so the sequenced material was expressed TCRB transcripts. Assay used: immunoSEQ multiplex PCR; TCRdb lists only in-frame clones, some missing. The repertoire holds approximately 470,000 clones, about 30% seen once, with almost 0.065% in the top ten. Sequences were obtained from naive CD4+ T cells from blood. The origin of the receptors is a man aged 18 to 35 in good health.

This clone was detected only a few times. The chain employs TRBV29-1 and TRBJ2-7, with a possible D match to TRBD1 (5 bases). The CDR3 is 14 residues long. V lost 3 bases and J lost 0, with 12 bases in between. CDR1 and CDR2 from the germline V gene are SQVTM and ANQGSEA. DNA for the CDR3: TGCAGCGTTGAGACAGCGAGGAGCTCCTACGAGCAGTACTTC. It is translated as CSVETARSSYEQYF.

This sequence joins TRBV30 and TRBJ2-2, with D possibly being TRBD2 (6 bases). Germline CDR1 and CDR2: GTSNPN and SVGIG (reference sequence). V was trimmed by 1 base and J by 5 bases, leaving 11 bases between them. This CDR3 is 14 amino acids long. Here the CDR3 reads CAWSEVAATGELFF. The CDR3 DNA follows: TGTGCCTGGAGTGAAGTAGCGGCTACCGGGGAGCTGTTTTTT.

This rearrangement joins TRBV5-6 to TRBJ2-1, with 9 bases aligning to TRBD2. Trimming took 4 bases from V and 5 from J; bases not matched to a gene: 4. Germline values: CDR1 SGHDT, CDR2 YYEEEE. The CDR3 runs to 14 residues. CDR3 nucleotides: TGTGCCAGCAGCGGACTAGCGCTAAACAATGAGCAGTTCTTC. Residues: CASSGLALNNEQFF.

The chain is built from TRBV14 and TRBJ2-7, with unresolved D. CDR1 and CDR2 (germline): SGHDN, FVKESK. Trimming removed 0 bases from V and 3 bases from J, with 18 bases in between. This CDR3 region has 17 residues. CDR3 sequence: CASSQDEWPILNYEQYF. CDR3 bases: TGTGCCAGCAGCCAAGATGAGTGGCCTATCCTTAACTACGAGCAGTACTTC.

V and J are TRBV29-1 and TRBJ1-2; 7 bases agree with TRBD1. V shed 5 bases and J 3 bases; nucleotides not matched to a gene: 3. The germline gives CDR1 SQVTM, CDR2 ANQGSEA. The CDR3 length is 12 residues. The CDR3 loop is CSVTGTDYGYTF. The CDR3 bases are TGCAGCGTTACGGGGACAGACTATGGCTACACCTTC.

For this clone: An end of the junction differs from the germline gene, which may be a read error. The V and J genes are TRBV7-7 and TRBJ2-3; unclear D gene. The CDR3 extends over 13 amino acids. Germline CDR1 SSHAT, CDR2 FNYEAQ (reference sequence). CDR3: CASSLGVTDTQYF. The DNA of the CDR3 is TGTGCTAGCAGCTTAGGTGTTACAGATACGCAGTATTTT.

V and J are TRBV6-5 and TRBJ2-7; possible D gene TRBD2, 5 bases. The CDR3 has 14 residues. V lost 6 bases to trimming and J lost 7 bases, with 19 bases between them. Per germline, CDR1 MNHEY and CDR2 SVGAGI. CDR3 amino acids: CASSTQISPGEQYF. Here the CDR3 DNA reads TGTGCCAGCAGCACCCAGATCAGTCCGGGGGAGCAGTACTTC.

CDR3 residues: CASSPPSGLSYEQYF. The CDR3 nucleotides read TGTGCCAGCTCACCCCCTAGCGGGCTCTCCTACGAGCAGTACTTC. This chain links TRBV18 with TRBJ2-7; 8 positions match TRBD2. Germline V lookup: CDR1 KGHSH, CDR2 LQKENI. The CDR3 has 15 residues. The V gene end was trimmed by 3 bases and the J gene end by 0 bases; junction bases not matched to a gene: 4.

This chain links TRBV6-5 with TRBJ1-1; D remains unclear. Trimming left V 7 bases short and J 1 base short, with 7 bases between. The CDR3 has 12 residues. Looked up from germline, CDR1 is MNHEY and CDR2 is SVGAGI. Here the CDR3 reads CASITRNTEAFF. CDR3 DNA sequence: TGTGCCAGCATAACCAGGAACACTGAAGCTTTCTTT.

The chain joins TRBV30 to TRBJ1-4; D is ambiguous. From germline, CDR1 is GTSNPN and CDR2 SVGIG (reference sequence). The V and J ends lost 3 bases and 10 bases respectively, with 12 bases between them. This CDR3 comprises 12 residues. CDR3 amino acids: CAWSVIFGKLFF. CDR3 nucleotides: TGTGCCTGGAGCGTAATATTCGGAAAACTGTTTTTT.

A few counts support this clone. The rearrangement uses TRBV15 and TRBJ2-1, with D possibly being TRBD2 (6 bases). The CDR3 has 15 amino acids. V was pared by 0 bases and J by 9 bases, with 15 bases between. Germline assignment: CDR1 LNHNV and CDR2 YYDKDF (reference sequence). CDR3 amino acids: CATSRDRLASGEQFF. CDR3 in DNA: TGTGCCACCAGCAGAGACCGGCTAGCGTCGGGTGAGCAGTTCTTC.